Below are 13 T cell receptor beta chains sequenced from a single sample in a study of shared clonotypes between healthy human individuals. Profiled with immunoSEQ multiplex PCR; TCRdb holds only in-frame clones, not every one. This table has some 2 million clones, roughly 94% appearing once. CD45RO-negative cells were positively selected for CCR7, leaving out terminally differentiated effector memory CD45RA+ cells. Sequenced: naive CD8+ T cells sorted from blood. The receptors derive from a man between 18 and 29 years old in good health.

This chain connects TRBV12-5 to TRBJ2-7; 7 nucleotides line up with TRBD2. From germline, CDR1 is LGHNT and CDR2 FRNRAP. V lost 3 bases and J lost 4; bases outside the gene matches: 6. The length of the CDR3 is 14 residues. The CDR3 DNA reads as TGTGCTAGTGGTTTCGGGCTAGCGGATTACGAGCAGTACTTC. Amino acid sequence: CASGFGLADYEQYF.

This chain links TRBV13 with TRBJ2-7; 8 bases are shared with TRBD2. CDR3 size: 14 residues. The V gene end was trimmed by 5 bases and the J gene end by 5 bases; junction bases not matched to a gene: 8. CDR1 is PRHDT and CDR2 is FYEKMQ in the germline V gene (reference sequence). The CDR3 here is CASSPSGSSDEQYF. CDR3 sequence (DNA): TGTGCCAGCAGCCCCAGCGGGAGTAGCGACGAGCAGTACTTC.

J is TRBJ2-1 and V is TRBV6-5; the match to TRBD2 covers 7 bases. Germline loops: CDR1 MNHEY, CDR2 SVGAGI. There are 13 residues in the CDR3. J gave up 4 bases and V 6 bases, and 3 bases lay outside the gene matches. CDR3 loop: CASSLAEYNEQFF. CDR3 coding DNA: TGTGCCAGCAGCCTAGCGGAGTACAATGAGCAGTTCTTC.

V is TRBV7-6 and J is TRBJ2-7; D is unresolved. This CDR3 contains 13 residues. Germline CDR1 reads SGHVS; CDR2 reads FNYEAQ. Trimming left V 3 bases short and J 3 bases short, with 9 bases between. This chain's CDR3 is CASSFGADYEQYF. CDR3 DNA: TGTGCCAGCAGCTTCGGAGCAGACTACGAGCAGTACTTC. Full variable domain (remainder filled in from reference TRBV7-6 and TRBJ2-7): GAGVSQSPRYKVTKRGQDVALRCDPISGHVSLYWYRQALGQGPEFLTYFNYEAQQDKSGLPNDRFSAERPEGSISTLTIQRTEQRDSAMYRCASSFGADYEQYFGPGTRLTVT.

V usage is TRBV2 and J usage is TRBJ2-2, with no clear D. This CDR3 has 16 residues. Germline CDR1 reads SNHLY; CDR2 reads FYNNEI. V lost 1 base, J lost 0 bases, and 9 bases lay in between. The CDR3 DNA reads TGTGCCAGCAGTGAAGGTTGGACCACGAACACCGGGGAGCTGTTTTTT. Translating it yields CASSEGWTTNTGELFF.

The V call is TRBV30, the J call TRBJ2-5; D may correspond to TRBD1 or TRBD2 (5 bases each). V was clipped by 0 bases and J by 5 bases, with 10 bases between them. Germline CDR1 and CDR2: GTSNPN and SVGIG (reference sequence). The CDR3 is 13 residues long. This CDR3 reads CAWSVGDGETQYF. CDR3 sequence (DNA): TGTGCCTGGAGTGTGGGGGACGGGGAGACCCAGTACTTC.

This chain links TRBV13 with TRBJ2-2, with D perhaps assigned TRBD1 or TRBD2 (5 bases each). This CDR3 has 15 residues. CDR1 PRHDT and CDR2 FYEKMQ come from the germline V gene (reference sequence). Trimming removed 1 base at V and 2 bases at J, with 8 bases between. The CDR3 is CASSLERDNTGELFF. The DNA of the CDR3 is TGTGCCAGCAGCTTAGAAAGGGACAACACCGGGGAGCTGTTTTTT.

On this clone itself: Being one base from a much bigger clone, this may be a read error. Other DNA sequences of this sample code for an identical CDR3. J is TRBJ2-7 and V is TRBV9; TRBD1 aligns across 7 bases. Germline V CDR1 and CDR2: SGDLS, YYNGEE. Unmatched junction bases numbered 2, after V lost 2 bases and J lost 3 bases. This CDR3 is 13 amino acids long. CDR3 region: CASSVGDSYEQYF. Here the CDR3 DNA reads TGTGCCAGCAGCGTGGGGGACAGCTACGAGCAGTACTTC.

This chain connects TRBV4-1 to TRBJ2-7, with TRBD2 matching over 11 bases. The CDR3 covers 17 residues. Trimming removed 3 bases from V and 6 bases from J; junction bases left unmatched: 13. The V gene's germline CDR1 is MGHRA and CDR2 YSYEKL. CDR3 coding DNA: TGCGCCAGCAGCCAGGCAGCCGAGGGACTAGCGGTGTTCGAGCAGTACTTC. Its protein product is CASSQAAEGLAVFEQYF.

This chain joins TRBV9 and TRBJ2-1, with 9 bases identical to TRBD2. Trimming at V came to 4 bases and at J to 0 bases, leaving 5 bases not matched to a gene. CDR1 is SGDLS and CDR2 is YYNGEE in the germline V gene. The CDR3 loop spans 16 amino acids. In nucleotides, the CDR3 is TGTGCCAGCAGCCCAAGCGGGGGGAACTCCTACAATGAGCAGTTCTTC. This encodes CASSPSGGNSYNEQFF.

The chain couples TRBV5-1 to TRBJ1-2; D is uncertain. The CDR3 spans 18 residues. V lost 1 base to trimming and J lost 4 bases, with 23 bases between them. In germline, CDR1 is SGHRS, CDR2 YFSETQ. The CDR3 reads CASSLLPPTALVVYGYTF. The CDR3 DNA follows: TGCGCCAGCAGCTTGCTACCTCCGACTGCCCTGGTCGTCTATGGCTACACCTTC.

This clone was counted a single time. This chain uses TRBV27 with TRBJ2-3, with D possibly being TRBD1 or TRBD2 (6 bases each). CDR3 length equals 16 residues. Germline values: CDR1 MNHEY, CDR2 SMNVEV (reference sequence). The V gene lost 2 bases and the J gene lost 4 bases, with 16 bases spanning the gap. CDR3 protein: CASSLIWGAEADTQYF. The CDR3 DNA is TGTGCCAGCAGTTTAATTTGGGGGGCGGAAGCAGATACGCAGTATTTT.

Notes on this clone: Other DNA sequences in this sample translate to the same CDR3. The J gene is TRBJ2-3, the V gene TRBV4-1; D uncertain. This CDR3 has 14 amino acids. CDR1 is MGHRA and CDR2 is YSYEKL in the germline V gene. V lost 0 bases and J 3 bases, leaving 7 bases between the germline ends. The CDR3 coding sequence is TGCGCCAGCAGCCAAGACGCGTCTACAGATACGCAGTATTTT. As protein: CASSQDASTDTQYF.